What follows are 12 T cell receptor beta chains derived from one specimen sequenced in a study of Tregs in tolerant kidney transplant recipients (dated by TCRdb to between 2019 and 2020). Receptor amplification or capture employed the immunoSEQ multiplex PCR assay. TCRdb's version of the immuneACCESS table is confined to in-frame rearrangements and falls short of the full clone set. An unresolved V gene accounts for under half of the shortfall where checked; the remainder is of unknown origin. A total of fewer than 80,000 clones appear in this sample, approximately 91% of them only once. The top ten hold around 0.42% of the sample. Sample time point, as interpreted from the label and publication: blood sample drawn before combined kidney and bone marrow transplant. This specimen consisted of CD4+ T cells from blood, obtained before the transplant. These receptors originate from a human donor who received a combined kidney and bone marrow transplant.

The chain couples TRBV4-2 to TRBJ2-5; D may be TRBD2 (7 bases). In germline, CDR1 is LGHNA, CDR2 YNFKEQ. V lost 4 bases, J lost 0 bases, and 12 bases lay in between. The length of the CDR3 is 15 residues. The chain's CDR3 is CASSPGGANQETQYF. CDR3 bases: TGTGCCAGCAGCCCTGGGGGGGCAAACCAAGAGACCCAGTACTTC.

Only one count was recorded for this clone. The chain is built from TRBV2 and TRBJ2-5; weak D call: TRBD2 (6 bases). Trimming left V 8 bases short and J 4 bases short, with 17 bases between. CDR1 and CDR2 from the germline V gene are SNHLY and FYNNEI. CDR3 length equals 14 residues. This CDR3 is CASQDLASRETQYF. Written as DNA, the CDR3 is TGTGCCAGCCAGGACCTAGCGTCCCGAGAGACCCAGTACTTC.

V usage is TRBV6-1 and J usage is TRBJ2-7; TRBD2 aligns across 11 bases. This CDR3 contains 16 residues. CDR1 is MNHNS, CDR2 SASEGT, per germline. J gave up 8 bases and V 4 bases, and 13 bases lay outside the gene matches. CDR3 sequence (DNA): TGTGCCAGCAGTGGAAGCCGACTAGCGGGGACTACGAAGCAGTACTTC. Its translation: CASSGSRLAGTTKQYF.

The chain combines TRBV6-1 with TRBJ1-2; D is undetermined. V was shortened by 7 bases and J by 5 bases, with 14 bases between the two germline ends. The CDR3 runs 13 residues. Germline V CDR1 and CDR2: MNHNS, SASEGT. The CDR3 DNA follows: TGTGCCAGCACTCGACATCTCAGTTATGGCTACACCTTC. The encoded protein is CASTRHLSYGYTF.

The chain recombines TRBV6-5 with TRBJ1-5; D might be TRBD1 (5 bases). V lost 0 bases to trimming and J lost 6 bases, with 9 bases between them. CDR3 length equals 14 residues. The germline V gene has CDR1 MNHEY and CDR2 SVGAGI. The CDR3 DNA reads TGTGCCAGCAGTTACTCGGGGGGTAGTCAGCCCCAGCATTTT. Encoded protein: CASSYSGGSQPQHF.

The genes are TRBV5-1 and TRBJ2-5, with TRBD2 as a possible D gene (7 bases). The germline V and J ends were trimmed by 0 bases and 1 base, with 13 bases remaining between them. This CDR3 has 16 amino acids. Germline V gives CDR1 SGHRS, CDR2 YFSETQ. The CDR3 DNA sequence: TGCGCCAGCAGCTTGGAAAGGGGGGGAACCCAAGAGACCCAGTACTTC. Its translation: CASSLERGGTQETQYF.

The CDR3 loop reads CASSPSRSFEAFF. For the CDR3, the DNA is TGTGCCAGCTCACCATCGAGGAGTTTCGAAGCTTTCTTT. This chain uses TRBV18 with TRBJ1-1, with D hard to call. The CDR3 is 13 residues long. Germline lookup yields CDR1 KGHSH and CDR2 LQKENI. Trimming removed 2 bases at V and 8 bases at J, with 12 bases between. The full variable domain, its missing parts supplied by reference TRBV18 and TRBJ1-1, is NAGVMQNPRHLVRRRGQEARLRCSPMKGHSHVYWYRQLPEEGLKFMVYLQKENIIDESGMPKERFSAEFPKEGPSILRIQQVVRGDSAAYFCASSPSRSFEAFFGQGTRLTVV.

The CDR3 region is CASSLGLAGDYEQYF. CDR3 DNA sequence: TGTGCCAGCAGCTTGGGACTAGCGGGAGACTACGAGCAGTACTTC. V is TRBV5-4 and J is TRBJ2-7, with 12 nucleotides matching TRBD2. The germline V gene encodes CDR1 SGHNT and CDR2 YYREEE (reference sequence). V trimming: 0 bases; J trimming: 3 bases; junction bases outside the gene matches: 1. This CDR3 has 15 amino acids.

V is TRBV27 and J is TRBJ2-7; possibly TRBD2 for D (7 bases). V was cut by 6 bases and J by 6 bases, with 21 bases left in between. CDR3 size: 15 residues. Germline assignment: CDR1 MNHEY and CDR2 SMNVEV (reference sequence). CDR3 bases: TGTGCCAGCAGCGCCGGGGGGCTTATCGCTACCGAGCAGTACTTC. It is translated as CASSAGGLIATEQYF.

This clone is a singleton in its sample. The CDR3 nucleotides read TGCGCCAGCAGCCAGTGGGGGGGCACTTCCTACGAGCAGTACTTC. Translating it yields CASSQWGGTSYEQYF. V and J are TRBV5-1 and TRBJ2-7, with D possibly TRBD2 on 7 matching bases. From germline, CDR1 is SGHRS and CDR2 YFSETQ. Trimming stripped 4 bases from V and 1 base from J, with 15 bases between. The CDR3 has 15 residues.

The V gene is TRBV7-2, the J gene TRBJ1-3, with D unclear. Trimming left V 1 base short and J 4 bases short, with 14 bases between. The CDR3 is made up of 16 amino acids. Germline CDR1 and CDR2: SGHTA and FQGNSA. CDR3 amino acids: CASSLVGGATGNTIYF. CDR3 nucleotide sequence: TGTGCCAGCAGCTTAGTCGGAGGAGCGACGGGAAACACCATATATTTT.

This chain links TRBV9 with TRBJ2-1; 13 positions agree with TRBD2. The V gene end was trimmed by 4 bases and the J gene end by 8 bases; junction bases not matched to a gene: 6. The CDR3 runs to 15 residues. CDR1 and CDR2 from the germline V gene are SGDLS and YYNGEE. CDR3 in DNA: TGTGCCAGCAGCCCTCGGACTAGCGGGAGCGATGAGCAGTTCTTC. Residues: CASSPRTSGSDEQFF. Looking up the rest from reference TRBV9 and TRBJ2-1 gives the full variable domain: DSGVTQTPKHLITATGQRVTLRCSPRSGDLSVYWYQQSLDQGLQFLIQYYNGEERAKGNILERFSAQQFPDLHSELNLSSLELGDSALYFCASSPRTSGSDEQFFGPGTRLTVL.